This is a list of T cell receptor beta chains from one sample in a study of memory CD4+ T cells and cytomegalovirus serostatus. TCRdb's table, derived via immunoSEQ multiplex PCR, lists solely in-frame clones and lacks some. The sample comprises about 44,000 clones, around 76% of which are singletons, and around 2% rests with the top ten. Source material: memory CD4+ T cells from blood. The source is an adult in good health and CMV-seronegative. Both conserved end residues are part of each CDR3.

v_gene	j_gene	len	CDR3aa
TRBV5-1	TRBJ1-6	15	CASSLATGGNSPLHF
TRBV5-1	TRBJ1-2	14	CASSGQGSGFGYTF
TRBV11-3	TRBJ1-1	14	CASSRQGGDTEAFF
TRBV6-1	TRBJ2-7	12	CAIGRAANEQYF
TRBV11-2	TRBJ2-1	16	CASSTGRLVASYEQFF
TRBV30	TRBJ2-4	14	CAWSVGGAKNIQYF
TRBV2	TRBJ2-7	14	CASSGGVVSNEQYF
TRBV11-2	TRBJ1-1	14	CASSLGQGNTEAFF
TRBV10-3	TRBJ1-1	13	CAIGTGLNTEAFF
TRBV7-9	TRBJ2-3	15	CASSLDDGATDTQYF
TRBV23-1	TRBJ1-5	15	CASSHPGTGNQPQHF
TRBV6-1	TRBJ1-4	17	CASSEPYSTKINEKLFF
TRBV28	TRBJ1-2	18	CASSHPILKLDNTPGYTF
TRBV5-1	TRBJ1-1	12	CASSKEGYEAFF
TRBV14	TRBJ2-7	13	CASSQDNSGEQYF
TRBV5-8	TRBJ2-1	14	CASSHTHGGNEQFF
TRBV7-3	TRBJ2-5	13	CASSARQGQTQYF
TRBV5-1	TRBJ2-7	13	CASSLTGGYEQYF
TRBV6-5	TRBJ1-1	15	CASSKFPQGITEAFF
TRBV4-1	TRBJ2-7	17	CASSRGIRDSFSYEQYF
TRBV28	TRBJ2-3	16	CASRNQGALSTDTQYF
TRBV6-5	TRBJ2-1	16	CASSYLWDRVVNEQFF
TRBV5-1	TRBJ1-1	16	CASSYNSGGMNTEAFF
TRBV2	TRBJ1-1	12	CASSDRVAEAFF
TRBV7-9	TRBJ1-2	15	CASSPAAVANYGYTF
TRBV10-1	TRBJ2-3	13	CASSAGFADTQYF
TRBV11-2	TRBJ2-3	18	CASSLGPGTSGSTDTQYF
TRBV5-6	TRBJ2-1	16	CASLTSGGARTGEQFF
TRBV4-1	TRBJ1-6	16	CASSQDLETGDSPLHF
TRBV5-1	TRBJ2-7	13	CASSPGQGARQYF
TRBV9	TRBJ2-7	13	CASSAGQAYEQYF
TRBV5-1	TRBJ1-5	15	CASSYATGTNQPQHF
TRBV10-3	TRBJ2-2	15	CAIRITGQATGELFF
TRBV2	TRBJ1-6	17	CASSSTRGGAPNSPLHF
TRBV18	TRBJ2-1	15	CASSPGLALEVEQFF
TRBV6-4	TRBJ1-3	13	CASSEGAGNTIYF
TRBV6-6	TRBJ1-2	14	CASSYGSGVYGYTF
TRBV11-2	TRBJ1-2	16	CASSSVQGVMRMGYTF
TRBV14	TRBJ1-2	15	CASSPGQGAEPGYTF
TRBV2	TRBJ1-5	13	CASNRGVNQPQHF
TRBV28	TRBJ2-5	14	CASSLEWGQETQYF
TRBV28	TRBJ1-6	12	CASIRGNSPLHF
TRBV9	TRBJ2-3	14	CASSVGSWSGTQYF
TRBV4-2	TRBJ2-1	14	CASSRKGGEHEQFF
TRBV6-5	TRBJ1-4	15	CASSYSGTGNEKLFF
TRBV5-1	TRBJ2-5	13	CASSLDREETQYF
TRBV6-5	TRBJ2-7	14	CASASPASSREQYF
TRBV5-6	TRBJ2-5	16	CASSYRTSGGQETQYF
TRBV11-3	TRBJ1-1	13	CASSLDYHGRAFF
TRBV19	TRBJ1-2	13	CASSIGPRTGYTF
TRBV6-6	TRBJ1-2	13	CASTHRVVYGYTF
TRBV11-2	TRBJ2-1	15	CASSFYGTSGGEQFF
TRBV5-5	TRBJ2-7	17	CASSLGGRTGDSEEQYF
TRBV19	TRBJ1-5	14	CASRGNTLGQPQHF
TRBV6-1	TRBJ1-2	14	CASSRDRGDYGYTF
TRBV2	TRBJ2-7	12	CASSVRSYEQYF
TRBV10-1	TRBJ2-3	14	CASSDGGPGDTQYF
TRBV4-1	TRBJ1-1	15	CASSQDGRGPTEAFF
TRBV7-9	TRBJ2-5	13	CASSLDHQETQYF
TRBV28	TRBJ1-2	15	CASSLNGAGGYGYTF